These 18 T cell receptor beta chains came from one sample sequenced in a study of blood T cell repertoires in COVID-19. The method was immunoSEQ multiplex PCR; TCRdb's version includes in-frame clones alone and lacks a portion of them. The sample carries 300,000 to 400,000 clones, 80% to 90% recorded once. Sequenced material: PBMCs or T cells enriched from blood (not recorded which). The receptors originated from a man aged 18 to 29 who had recovered from COVID-19.

The CDR3 sequence: CASSPFAGTDSNQPQHF. Here the CDR3 DNA reads TGTGCCAGCTCACCTTTCGCGGGGACGGATAGCAATCAGCCCCAGCATTTT. This chain uses TRBV18 with TRBJ1-5; possibly TRBD1 for D (5 bases). This CDR3 comprises 17 residues. The germline V gene has CDR1 KGHSH and CDR2 LQKENI. V was trimmed by 3 bases and J by 0 bases, leaving 15 bases between them. The full variable domain, rest sourced from reference TRBV18 and TRBJ1-5, is NAGVMQNPRHLVRRRGQEARLRCSPMKGHSHVYWYRQLPEEGLKFMVYLQKENIIDESGMPKERFSAEFPKEGPSILRIQQVVRGDSAAYFCASSPFAGTDSNQPQHFGDGTRLSIL.

The V and J genes are TRBV6-5 and TRBJ2-3, with 7 bases identical to TRBD2. The germline gives CDR1 MNHEY, CDR2 SVGAGI. J lost 8 bases, V lost 2 bases, and 7 bases had no gene match. The CDR3 extends over 14 amino acids. CDR3 loop: CASSYGGGYGTQYF. The CDR3 region has the DNA TGTGCCAGCAGTTACGGCGGGGGATATGGTACGCAGTATTTT.

The V call is TRBV15, the J call TRBJ1-4; TRBD1 matches at 7 bases. Trimming at V came to 5 bases and at J to 0 bases, leaving 15 bases not matched to a gene. The CDR3 contains 19 residues. Germline V gene lookup returns CDR1 LNHNV and CDR2 YYDKDF (reference sequence). CDR3 coding DNA: TGTGCCACCAGCGCCGACAGGGAAATATTGGAAACAACTAATGAAAAACTGTTTTTT. This codes for CATSADREILETTNEKLFF. Supplemented by reference TRBV15 and TRBJ1-4, the full variable domain reads DAMVIQNPRYQVTQFGKPVTLSCSQTLNHNVMYWYQQKSSQAPKLLFHYYDKDFNNEADTPDNFQSRRPNTSFCFLDIRSPGLGDTAMYLCATSADREILETTNEKLFFGSGTQLSVL.

The rearrangement joins TRBV7-9 to TRBJ1-1; 7 nucleotides agree with TRBD1. V lost 5 bases to trimming and J lost 0 bases; unmatched junction nucleotides: 6. This CDR3 is 15 amino acids long. Germline lookup yields CDR1 SEHNR and CDR2 FQNEAQ (reference sequence). CDR3 sequence (DNA): TGTGCCAGCAGCCCGAGGGACAGAGTGAACACTGAAGCTTTCTTT. Residues: CASSPRDRVNTEAFF.

This chain joins TRBV13 and TRBJ2-5, with D maybe TRBD1 (6 bases). Per the germline V gene, CDR1 is PRHDT and CDR2 is FYEKMQ (reference sequence). V shed 1 base and J shed 0 bases, with 12 bases lying between them. The CDR3 covers 16 residues. The CDR3 DNA reads as TGTGCCAGCAGCTTAGAAAACAGGGTGTACCAAGAGACCCAGTACTTC. It yields the protein CASSLENRVYQETQYF.

The V and J genes are TRBV7-9 and TRBJ1-5, with a weak D call TRBD1 (5 bases). V was pared by 1 base and J by 7 bases, with 14 bases between. The CDR3 sequence is 15 residues long. CDR1 SEHNR and CDR2 FQNEAQ come from the germline V gene (reference sequence). CDR3 bases: TGTGCCAGCAGCTTAGTGGGGGGGGTAGGGCAGCCCCAGCATTTT. This sequence encodes CASSLVGGVGQPQHF.

The chain couples TRBV19 to TRBJ1-2, with 8 nucleotides matching TRBD1. The junction had 15 bases not matched to a gene; V was cut back by 5 bases and J by 4 bases. The CDR3 covers 17 residues. Germline assignment: CDR1 LNHDA and CDR2 SQIVND (reference sequence). This CDR3 is CASSARQGRNVGYGYTF. For the CDR3, the DNA is TGTGCCAGTAGTGCCCGACAGGGGAGGAACGTAGGCTATGGCTACACCTTC.

The CDR3 is CASNPRTGSEQYF. Written as DNA, the CDR3 is TGTGCCAGCAATCCGAGGACAGGATCCGAGCAGTACTTC. This chain uses TRBV6-6 with TRBJ2-7; TRBD1 matches at 7 bases. V shed 7 bases and J 6 bases; nucleotides not matched to a gene: 9. This CDR3 is 13 amino acids long. In germline, CDR1 is MNHNY, CDR2 SVGAGI (reference sequence).

This chain joins TRBV4-3 and TRBJ2-1; D is perhaps TRBD2 (5 bases). The CDR3 sequence is 15 residues long. V lost 1 base and J lost 3, with 10 bases in between. Germline V gene lookup returns CDR1 LGHNA and CDR2 YSLEER. CDR3 protein: CASSQGTAGYNEQFF. In DNA, the CDR3 is TGCGCCAGCAGCCAAGGGACTGCGGGCTACAATGAGCAGTTCTTC.

The rearrangement links TRBV3-1 (or the pseudogene TRBV3-2) to TRBJ1-2; the D is unclear. Germline V gene sequence: CDR1 LGHDT, CDR2 YNNKEL (reference sequence). The CDR3 runs 15 residues. V was pared by 1 base and J by 4 bases, with 13 bases between. CDR3 sequence reads: CASSQVERGGYGYTF. The DNA for the CDR3 is TGTGCCAGCAGCCAAGTTGAGCGGGGTGGCTATGGCTACACCTTC.

The rearrangement joins TRBV7-2 to TRBJ1-5, with TRBD1 matching 9 bases. J lost 3 bases, V lost 0 bases, and 6 bases had no gene match. CDR3 length: 17 amino acids. Germline CDR1 and CDR2: SGHTA and FQGNSA. Here the CDR3 reads CASSLAGTGSLNQPQHF. The CDR3 DNA is TGTGCCAGCAGCTTAGCGGGGACAGGGTCGCTCAATCAGCCCCAGCATTTT.

The CDR3: CASSQDGTGKQPQHF. The DNA for the CDR3 is TGCGCCAGCAGCCAAGATGGTACAGGAAAGCAGCCCCAGCATTTT. The chain is built from TRBV4-1 and TRBJ1-5, with D possibly TRBD1 on 5 matching bases. Germline V gene lookup returns CDR1 MGHRA and CDR2 YSYEKL. This CDR3 comprises 15 residues. Trimming pared 0 bases from V and 7 bases from J, leaving 13 bases between.

The J gene is TRBJ2-2, the V gene TRBV11-2, with TRBD2 identical over 8 bases. Per the germline V gene, CDR1 is SGHAT and CDR2 is FQNNGV. The CDR3 has 16 residues. J was trimmed by 2 bases and V by 3 bases; bases with no gene match: 5. CDR3 in amino acids: CASSLTSGGNTGELFF. DNA for the CDR3: TGTGCCAGCAGCTTGACCAGCGGGGGAAACACCGGGGAGCTGTTTTTT.

The chain is built from TRBV4-1 and TRBJ2-3, with D perhaps matching TRBD1 (6 bases). V lost 6 bases to trimming and J lost 6 bases, with 13 bases between them. CDR1 MGHRA and CDR2 YSYEKL come from the germline V gene. The CDR3 has 13 amino acids. The CDR3 DNA sequence: TGCGCCAGCAGATTGGGGGCGCGTGATACGCAGTATTTT. Its protein is CASRLGARDTQYF.

V and J are TRBV7-3 and TRBJ1-1, with 7 bases aligning to TRBD1. V gave up 0 bases and J gave up 3 bases; unmatched junction bases: 4. This CDR3 has 15 residues. Germline V CDR1 and CDR2: SGHTA, FQGTGA. The CDR3 protein is CASSLTRGQDTEAFF. DNA for the CDR3: TGTGCCAGCAGCTTAACGAGAGGACAGGACACTGAAGCTTTCTTT.

This clone has only one observation. V and J are TRBV19 and TRBJ2-1; 8 bases agree with TRBD2. Germline V lookup: CDR1 LNHDA, CDR2 SQIVND (reference sequence). J was trimmed by 3 bases and V by 1 base; bases with no gene match: 8. CDR3 length: 17 amino acids. CDR3 in amino acids: CASSIGGAGLGYNEQFF. As DNA, the CDR3 is TGTGCCAGTAGTATAGGAGGGGCGGGACTAGGCTACAATGAGCAGTTCTTC.

The CDR3, as DNA: TGTGCCAGCAGCTTACAGGCGGGGGGGCCCTGGGAGACCCAGTACTTC. This gives the protein CASSLQAGGPWETQYF. This rearrangement joins TRBV7-6 to TRBJ2-5; TRBD2 aligns across 9 bases. V was clipped by 2 bases and J by 5 bases; unmatched bases: 9. CDR1 is SGHVS, CDR2 FNYEAQ, per germline. The CDR3 runs to 16 residues. The variable domain in full, with the rest retrieved from reference TRBV7-6 and TRBJ2-5, is GAGVSQSPRYKVTKRGQDVALRCDPISGHVSLYWYRQALGQGPEFLTYFNYEAQQDKSGLPNDRFSAERPEGSISTLTIQRTEQRDSAMYRCASSLQAGGPWETQYFGPGTRLLVL.

The rearrangement links TRBV19 to TRBJ2-6; weak D call: TRBD1 (5 bases). V was clipped by 3 bases and J by 0 bases, with 12 bases between them. The germline V gene encodes CDR1 LNHDA and CDR2 SQIVND (reference sequence). This CDR3 is 17 amino acids long. CDR3 coding DNA: TGTGCCAGTAGTATCCAAGACAGAAGCTCTGGGGCCAACGTCCTGACTTTC. Protein product: CASSIQDRSSGANVLTF.